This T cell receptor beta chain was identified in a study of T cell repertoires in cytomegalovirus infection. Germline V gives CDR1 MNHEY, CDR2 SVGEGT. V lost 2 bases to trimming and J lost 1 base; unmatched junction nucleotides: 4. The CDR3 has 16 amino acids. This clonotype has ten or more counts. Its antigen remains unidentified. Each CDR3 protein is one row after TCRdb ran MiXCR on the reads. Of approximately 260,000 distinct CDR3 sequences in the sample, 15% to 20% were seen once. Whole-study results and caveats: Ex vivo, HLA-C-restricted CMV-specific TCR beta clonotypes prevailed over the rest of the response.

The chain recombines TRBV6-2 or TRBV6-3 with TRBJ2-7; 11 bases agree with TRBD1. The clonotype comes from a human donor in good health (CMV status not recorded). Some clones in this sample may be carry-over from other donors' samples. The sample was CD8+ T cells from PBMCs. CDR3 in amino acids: CASSYLGQGASYEQYF. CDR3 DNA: TGTGCCAGCAGTTACCTCGGACAGGGGGCATCCTACGAGCAGTACTTC.